The next 26 T cell receptor beta chains were all read from a single sample in a study of T-cell memory formation after mild COVID-19 (dated by TCRdb to about 2021). The library came from 5' RACE. Sequencing took place on an Illumina NovaSeq 6000. TCRdb reran the public reads through fastp at Q25 and MiXCR, keeping productive beta chains. Rows are combined by CDR3 protein, so each entry shows the most common genes and DNA. The sample includes roughly 350,000 distinct CDR3 sequences, with under 25% observed a single time. Approximately 13% of the sample is in the top ten clones. Sequencing input: PBMCs or a T cell subset sorted from them (not recorded which). Every receptor here comes from an adult woman who had mild COVID-19 (a few samples of this study predate the infection). The sample titles of this study are shuffled in the database, so cell type and time point are left out; the donor was told from shared clones.

There are a few counts of this clonotype. The rearrangement uses TRBV6-6 and TRBJ1-6; 12 bases are a match to TRBD1. With 8 bases clipped from V and 11 bases from J, the junction kept 16 bases outside the gene matches. The germline CDR1 and CDR2 sequences are MNHNY and SVGAGI (reference sequence). The CDR3 spans 17 residues. Here the CDR3 reads CASGPRPGQGAVAPLHF. In nucleotides, the CDR3 is TGTGCCAGCGGCCCCCGCCCGGGACAGGGGGCAGTGGCACCCCTCCACTTT.

V gene TRBV7-9 combines with J gene TRBJ2-7; D remains unclear. The CDR3 consists of 12 residues. CDR1 SEHNR and CDR2 FQNEAQ come from the germline V gene (reference sequence). Trimming cost V 5 bases and J 5 bases, with 10 bases left between them. CDR3 in amino acids: CASSQTWDEQYF. The CDR3 DNA sequence: TGTGCCAGCAGCCAGACTTGGGACGAGCAGTACTTC. Supplemented by reference TRBV7-9 and TRBJ2-7, the full variable domain reads DTGVSQNPRHKITKRGQNVTFRCDPISEHNRLYWYRQTLGQGPEFLTYFQNEAQLEKSRLLSDRFSAERPKGSFSTLEIQRTEQGDSAMYLCASSQTWDEQYFGPGTRLTVT.

Ten or more counts support this clonotype. The chain employs TRBV7-3 and TRBJ2-5; D is possibly TRBD1 (6 bases). Germline assignment: CDR1 SGHTA and CDR2 FQGTGA. V lost 6 bases to trimming and J lost 4 bases, with 15 bases between them. The CDR3 covers 14 residues. CDR3 residues: CASSPTGRGETQYF. The CDR3 coding sequence is TGTGCCAGCAGTCCTACAGGGAGAGGAGAGACCCAGTACTTC.

This clonotype was found a few times. The chain couples TRBV18 to TRBJ2-7; no firm D call. Trimming shortened V by 3 bases and J by 2 bases, and 11 bases separated the two germline ends. The CDR3 covers 14 residues. CDR1 and CDR2 (germline): KGHSH, LQKENI. The CDR3 bases are TGTGCCAGCTCACCCCCCGGTTTTCCCTACGAGCAGTACTTC. This sequence encodes CASSPPGFPYEQYF.

V gene TRBV19 combines with J gene TRBJ2-2; either TRBD1 or TRBD2 may supply D (5 bases each). Trimming pared 6 bases from V and 2 bases from J, leaving 13 bases between. Looked up from germline, CDR1 is LNHDA and CDR2 is SQIVND (reference sequence). CDR3 length equals 15 residues. The CDR3 loop reads CASRVGTKNTGELFF. The CDR3 bases are TGTGCCAGTAGGGTAGGGACCAAAAACACCGGGGAGCTGTTTTTT. Full variable domain (remainder filled in from reference TRBV19 and TRBJ2-2): DGGITQSPKYLFRKEGQNVTLSCEQNLNHDAMYWYRQDPGQGLRLIYYSQIVNDFQKGDIAEGYSVSREKKESFPLTVTSAQKNPTAFYLCASRVGTKNTGELFFGEGSRLTVL.

The V and J genes are TRBV7-2 and TRBJ2-3; possibly TRBD1 for D (5 bases). Trimming cost V 5 bases and J 2 bases, with 14 bases left between them. The CDR3 is made up of 15 amino acids. CDR1 and CDR2 (germline): SGHTA, FQGNSA. The CDR3 DNA reads as TGTGCCAGCAGCCTCAGACAGATGAACACAGATACGCAGTATTTT. As protein: CASSLRQMNTDTQYF.

This clonotype was seen more than once but under ten times. This chain uses TRBV5-1 with TRBJ1-1, with D perhaps TRBD1 (5 bases). The germline V gene has CDR1 SGHRS and CDR2 YFSETQ. CDR3 length equals 14 residues. Trimming removed 0 bases at V and 4 bases at J, with 10 bases between. The chain's CDR3 is CASSLDGARTEAFF. For the CDR3, the DNA is TGCGCCAGCAGCTTGGACGGGGCGCGCACTGAAGCTTTCTTT.

The rearrangement uses TRBV6-1 and TRBJ2-3, with 7 bases lining up with TRBD2. After removal of 6 bases from V and 2 bases from J, the junction contained 5 bases not matched to a gene. The CDR3 length is 14 residues. The germline gives CDR1 MNHNS, CDR2 SASEGT. DNA of the CDR3: TGTGCCAGCAGAGCGAGCGGGACCACAGATACGCAGTATTTT. Encoded protein: CASRASGTTDTQYF.

This chain joins TRBV20-1 and TRBJ1-1, with D hard to call. CDR1 and CDR2 (germline): DFQATT, SNEGSKA (reference sequence). This CDR3 contains 13 residues. The V and J ends lost 5 bases and 3 bases respectively, with 13 bases between them. CDR3 loop: CSASVGRDTEAFF. Written as DNA, the CDR3 is TGCAGTGCTTCGGTCGGTCGGGACACTGAAGCTTTCTTT.

The V call is TRBV12-3 or TRBV12-4, the J call TRBJ1-2; 9 bases line up with TRBD1. V was pared by 5 bases and J by 7 bases, with 8 bases of the junction left unmatched. This CDR3 spans 14 amino acids. The CDR3: CASSHRDRVGGYTF. The CDR3 DNA reads TGTGCCAGCAGTCACCGGGACAGGGTTGGTGGCTACACCTTC.

There are a few counts of this clonotype. The rearrangement uses TRBV2 and TRBJ2-4; 11 bases line up with TRBD2. Losses at the gene ends were 3 bases for V and 0 bases for J; bases not matched to a gene: 7. Germline CDR1 reads SNHLY; CDR2 reads FYNNEI. This CDR3 is 18 amino acids long. CDR3 sequence (DNA): TGTGCCAGCAGTGATGCCCTAGCGGGAGGCCTAGCCAAAAACATTCAGTACTTC. It specifies CASSDALAGGLAKNIQYF.

This clonotype was detected only a few times. The CDR3 region has the DNA TGTGCCAGCAGCGTAGCTACGCGGGGTGATACGCAGTATTTT. Translated: CASSVATRGDTQYF. The V gene is TRBV9, the J gene TRBJ2-3; weak D call: TRBD2 (6 bases). Germline V gene lookup returns CDR1 SGDLS and CDR2 YYNGEE. V was trimmed by 0 bases and J by 6 bases, leaving 11 bases between them. The CDR3 has 14 amino acids.

This clonotype was counted many times. The rearrangement joins TRBV12-3 or TRBV12-4 to TRBJ2-7, with 8 bases identical to TRBD2. Trimming took 0 bases from V and 5 from J; bases not matched to a gene: 6. The CDR3 is 15 residues long. Here the CDR3 DNA reads TGTGCCAGCAGTTTAGCTCGGGAGGGCCACGACGAGCAGTACTTC. This codes for CASSLAREGHDEQYF.

The CDR3 nucleotides are TGTGCCAGCAGTTACTCGACAGGGTCTGGAAACACCATATATTTT. Protein sequence: CASSYSTGSGNTIYF. J is TRBJ1-3 and V is TRBV6-5, with 7 positions matching TRBD1. Trimming cost V 0 bases and J 1 base; bases outside gene matches: 0. CDR1 and CDR2 (germline): MNHEY, SVGAGI. The CDR3 length is 15 residues.

This clonotype was counted only a few times. The chain is built from TRBV24-1 and TRBJ2-3, with D unresolved. The V end was cut by 0 bases, the J end by 4 bases, with 7 bases between. The CDR3 length is 14 residues. Germline V gene lookup returns CDR1 KGHDR and CDR2 SFDVKD. The CDR3 reads CATSDLRQADTQYF. The CDR3 nucleotides read TGTGCCACCAGTGATTTGAGGCAGGCAGATACGCAGTATTTT.

This chain joins TRBV12-2 and TRBJ2-6; the table's D gene call, TRBD1, was not cross checked with the DNA. TRBV12-2 is a pseudogene locus. This CDR3 has 18 residues. For the CDR3, the DNA is TGTGCAAGTCGCCTCTGGACAGGGCCTCCCTCTGGGGCCAACGTCCTGACTTTC. Protein sequence: CASRLWTGPPSGANVLTF.

The genes are TRBV7-6 and TRBJ2-1, with TRBD1 matching 9 bases. The CDR3 is 16 amino acids. Trimming removed 3 bases from V and 0 bases from J; junction bases left unmatched: 3. Looked up from germline, CDR1 is SGHVS and CDR2 is FNYEAQ. In DNA form, the CDR3 reads TGTGCCAGCAGCTTCGGACAGGGGAGCTCCTACAATGAGCAGTTCTTC. Encoded protein: CASSFGQGSSYNEQFF.

This clonotype was seen more than once but under ten times. The gene calls are TRBV6-2 or TRBV6-3 and TRBJ2-7; TRBD2 aligns across 12 bases. The CDR3 loop spans 16 amino acids. With 5 bases clipped from V and 3 bases from J, the junction kept 8 bases outside the gene matches. Per germline, CDR1 MNHEY and CDR2 SVGEGT. The CDR3 sequence is CASSRPTSGSGYEQYF. As DNA, the CDR3 is TGTGCCAGCAGTCGACCGACTAGCGGGAGCGGCTACGAGCAGTACTTC.

This chain links TRBV12-3 or TRBV12-4 with TRBJ2-7; D may be TRBD1 or TRBD2 (6 bases each). Trimming left V 3 bases short and J 2 bases short, with 20 bases between. CDR3 length: 17 residues. The CDR3 DNA reads TGTGCCAGCAGTTTTCATCGGAGGGGCAGGGGTGCCTACGAGCAGTACTTC. Protein product: CASSFHRRGRGAYEQYF.

This clonotype was counted a few times. The chain is built from TRBV30 and TRBJ1-6, with D possibly being TRBD1 (5 bases). This CDR3 spans 12 amino acids. In germline, CDR1 is GTSNPN, CDR2 SVGIG (reference sequence). The V end lost 2 bases, the J end lost 8 bases, and 7 bases lay between the germline ends. The chain's CDR3 is CAWSLGDSPLHF. DNA for the CDR3: TGTGCCTGGAGTTTGGGGGATTCACCCCTCCACTTT.

This clonotype has just a few counts. V usage is TRBV6-5 and J usage is TRBJ1-6; a possible D gene is TRBD1 (6 bases). Germline V gene sequence: CDR1 MNHEY, CDR2 SVGAGI. V was trimmed by 5 bases and J by 10 bases, leaving 12 bases between them. This CDR3 comprises 13 residues. CDR3 nucleotide sequence: TGTGCCAGCAGTAAAGGGGGAAACTCACCCCTCCACTTT. Encoded protein: CASSKGGNSPLHF.

V is TRBV24-1 and J is TRBJ2-2; D is undetermined. This CDR3 is built from 13 residues. Germline CDR1 KGHDR, CDR2 SFDVKD. V lost 1 base and J lost 6, with 5 bases in between. The CDR3: CATSDLSAGELFF. Written as DNA, the CDR3 is TGTGCCACCAGTGATTTAAGTGCCGGGGAGCTGTTTTTT.

The DNA for the CDR3 is TGCAGCGTTCTGGGACTAGCCCTTGAGCAGTTCTTC. As protein: CSVLGLALEQFF. V usage is TRBV29-1 and J usage is TRBJ2-1; 9 positions agree with TRBD2. The length of the CDR3 is 12 residues. V was clipped by 5 bases and J by 9 bases; unmatched bases: 5. Germline CDR1 and CDR2: SQVTM and ANQGSEA.

V is TRBV7-2 and J is TRBJ2-1; 7 bases match TRBD1. V dropped 5 bases and J dropped 4; count of bases not matched to a gene: 8. The CDR3 runs 15 residues. Germline CDR1 reads SGHTA; CDR2 reads FQGNSA. The CDR3 DNA follows: TGTGCCAGCAGCCCCGACAGGGTTAGTTACAATGAGCAGTTCTTC. It yields the protein CASSPDRVSYNEQFF. Variable domain in full (rest from reference TRBV7-2 and TRBJ2-1): GAGVSQSPSNKVTEKGKDVELRCDPISGHTALYWYRQSLGQGLEFLIYFQGNSAPDKSGLPSDRFSAERTGGSVSTLTIQRTQQEDSAVYLCASSPDRVSYNEQFFGPGTRLTVL.

The J gene is TRBJ2-7, the V gene TRBV21-1; the table names TRBD2, a call not compared with the DNA. TRBV21-1 is a pseudogene segment. The CDR3 extends over 16 amino acids. The CDR3 nucleotides are TGTCCCAGAGAGATCGAAGCGCCTAGCGGGAGTCACGAGCAGTACTTC. Amino acids: CPREIEAPSGSHEQYF.

This clonotype has more than one count but fewer than ten. The chain joins TRBV20-1 to TRBJ1-2, with TRBD1 as a possible D gene (5 bases). Trimming stripped 3 bases from V and 2 bases from J, with 7 bases between. The CDR3 runs 12 residues. Germline V gene lookup returns CDR1 DFQATT and CDR2 SNEGSKA (reference sequence). In DNA, the CDR3 is TGCAGTGCTAGGGGGGGGAACTATGGCTACACCTTC. Translation: CSARGGNYGYTF.